This T cell receptor (beta chain) was found in a study of OX40 agonist ivuxolimab in advanced cancers. Study-wide background: A history of anti-PD-1, anti-PD-L1 or anti-CTLA-4 therapy was acceptable, and roughly 40% had some. Points from the study as a whole: Undetermined was the antigen specificity of the expanded peripheral T cells. At doses 0.1 to 3.0 mg/kg, CD4+ and CD8+ clones expanded.

Regarding this clone: The target antigen is unknown.

This table comes from immunoSEQ multiplex PCR, and its TCRdb copy is limited to in-frame clones, with some not included. This table holds 45,000 to 50,000 clones, more than 70% found once. Autoimmune disease history or systemic immunosuppression led to patient exclusion. CDR3 length: 15 amino acids. The trim removed 2 bases at V and 5 bases at J, leaving 7 bases unmatched. Germline assignment: CDR1 GTSNPN and CDR2 SVGIG (reference sequence). This chain joins TRBV30 and TRBJ1-1; 11 nucleotides agree with TRBD1. Specimen: CD4+ or CD8+ T cells sorted from blood, collected in a trial of the OX40 agonist ivuxolimab. The source is an adult with an advanced solid tumor such as melanoma, head and neck, liver or kidney cancer. The CDR3 region is CAWSSGQGARTEAFF. The CDR3 DNA follows: TGTGCCTGGAGTTCTGGACAGGGGGCGCGAACTGAAGCTTTCTTT.